Sequencing of this T cell receptor (beta chain) was carried out in a study of regulatory T cells in long-lasting Graves disease. Study-wide findings and caveats: Persistent disease favored TRBV28, TRBJ1-2 and TRBJ2-5.

The length of the CDR3 is 14 residues. CDR1 and CDR2 from the germline V gene are SGHDT and YYEEEE. V was clipped by 5 bases and J by 6 bases; unmatched bases: 5. The sample's time point: newly diagnosed GD, antithyroid drugs for less than 3 months. Making the TCR library involved RNA that had been extracted from PBMCs. This clonotype was detected a few times. The antigen is unknown. The TCR beta library used iRepertoire HTBI primers with Arm-PCR amplification of CDR3. In the study's own analysis: Looking across samples, the authors found some 60 TRBV and 13 to 15 TRBJ segments. MiXCR, applied by TCRdb to the multiplex PCR reads, yields one record per CDR3 protein. These V and J calls originate from TCRdb's pipeline instead of the authors' own analysis. Of about 540,000 distinct CDR3 sequences in the sample, about 13% were seen once. Another study also made use of these data, one on T cells in Graves' hyperthyroidism and ophthalmopathy. From that report: An initial round of RT-PCR targeting the TCR CDR3 relied on the HTBI primer set. Ophthalmopathy got predicted by the model a median approximately 6.3 months before its onset.

V is TRBV5-6 and J is TRBJ2-3, with 11 bases aligning to TRBD2. This TCR came from a young man with Graves disease. Sequenced material: peripheral blood mononuclear cells (PBMCs), taken at new diagnosis, from a patient treated with antithyroid drugs. Here the CDR3 reads CASSRLAGWDTQYF. DNA for the CDR3: TGTGCCAGCAGTCGACTAGCGGGGTGGGATACGCAGTATTTT. Filled out from reference TRBV5-6 and TRBJ2-3, the complete variable domain reads DAGVTQSPTHLIKTRGQQVTLRCSPKSGHDTVSWYQQALGQGPQFIFQYYEEEERQRGNFPDRFSGHQFPNYSSELNVNALLLGDSALYLCASSRLAGWDTQYFGPGTRLTVL.